These T cell receptor beta chains were read from a single sample in a study of blood T cell repertoires in COVID-19. TCRdb's copy holds only in-frame clones and misses some; the assay was immunoSEQ multiplex PCR. The profile shows some 240,000 clones, roughly nine tenths of them singletons. Sequencing was done on a sample of peripheral blood. These receptors all come from a man in his sixties with COVID-19, enrolled during active disease. The CDR3 runs from the conserved cysteine through the conserved F or W. A D gene is named only where the DNA matches it firmly. For some rows the clone size is stated as once, few or many, or as a class when expanded; others skip it.

TGTGCCAGCACCCGAGGAGGGGGCGATGAGCAGTTCTTC | CASTRGGGDEQFF | 13 | TRBV7-9 | . | . | TRBJ2-1
TGTGCCAGCAGCCTCCAGGGGGGCACTGAAGCTTTCTTT | CASSLQGGTEAFF | 13 | TRBV5-4 | TRBD1 | . | TRBJ1-1
TGTGCCAGCAGTTTATCTCTGGGGGCCACCTATGGCTACACCTTC | CASSLSLGATYGYTF | 15 | TRBV28 | . | once | TRBJ1-2
TGTGCCAGCAGCCAATTCGGGACTAGCGGGGGGGCCAAGTTCTTC | CASSQFGTSGGAKFF | 15 | TRBV3-1/TRBV3-2 | TRBD2 | . | TRBJ2-1
TGTGCCAGCAGCGCAGGACAGGGGAACTATGGCTACACCTTC | CASSAGQGNYGYTF | 14 | TRBV5-4 | TRBD1 | . | TRBJ1-2
TGTGCCAGCAGCTTAATGGGAACAGGGGCCGGGGAGCAGTACTTC | CASSLMGTGAGEQYF | 15 | TRBV7-3 | TRBD1 | . | TRBJ2-7
TGCGCCAGCAGCTTGGTTGGTAGCGGAAAGACCGGGGAGCTGTTTTTT | CASSLVGSGKTGELFF | 16 | TRBV5-1 | . | . | TRBJ2-2
TGTGCCAGCAGCGGATCGAGAACAGGGGGCGAGCAGTACTTC | CASSGSRTGGEQYF | 14 | TRBV9 | TRBD1 | . | TRBJ2-7
TGTGCCAGTCGGCCAGGCCCATCCAACACTGAAGCTTTCTTT | CASRPGPSNTEAFF | 14 | TRBV19 | . | . | TRBJ1-1
TGTGCCAGCAGTTTAGCGGGGGGCCCTCTCTACGAGCAGTACTTC | CASSLAGGPLYEQYF | 15 | TRBV6-2/TRBV6-3 | TRBD2 | . | TRBJ2-7
TGTGCCAGCAGCTTGAGCGTAAATGAGCAGTTCTTC | CASSLSVNEQFF | 12 | TRBV7-2 | . | . | TRBJ2-1
TGTGCCAGCAGCTTCCGTAGCGGGAGAGCAGCCGGGGAGCTGTTTTTT | CASSFRSGRAAGELFF | 16 | TRBV7-2 | TRBD2 | few | TRBJ2-2
TGTGCCAGCAGTTACCGGGACACTAATTCACCCCTCCACTTT | CASSYRDTNSPLHF | 14 | TRBV27 | . | . | TRBJ1-6
TGTGCCAGCAGAGGGACTAGCGGGAGAGGTACAGATACGCAGTATTTT | CASRGTSGRGTDTQYF | 16 | TRBV2 | TRBD2 | . | TRBJ2-3
TGTGCCAGTCGACAGAAAACCAATAGCAATCAGCCCCAGCATTTT | CASRQKTNSNQPQHF | 15 | TRBV19 | . | . | TRBJ1-5
TGTGCCAGCAGCCTGGGACAGGGTGGAGTGGTTACTGAAGCTTTCTTT | CASSLGQGGVVTEAFF | 16 | TRBV7-9 | TRBD1 | . | TRBJ1-1
TGCGCCAGCAGTGAGTCCCTCGCCCGGACAGGGAGGGATGAAAAACTGTTTTTT | CASSESLARTGRDEKLFF | 18 | TRBV10-2 | TRBD1 | . | TRBJ1-4
TGTGCCAGCAGTTACTCGAGTTGGGGGAGGCTGAACGAGCAGTACTTC | CASSYSSWGRLNEQYF | 16 | TRBV6-5 | . | . | TRBJ2-7
TGCAGCGTTGAGGGAGGGCGGGGTAACTATGGCTACACCTTC | CSVEGGRGNYGYTF | 14 | TRBV29-1 | . | . | TRBJ1-2
TGTGCCTGGAGTAGACTAGCTTTCTACAATGAGCAGTTCTTC | CAWSRLAFYNEQFF | 14 | TRBV30 | TRBD2 | . | TRBJ2-1
TGTGCCAGCTCCCGCTTAAGCAGCAATCAGCCCCAGCATTTT | CASSRLSSNQPQHF | 14 | TRBV3-1/TRBV3-2 | . | . | TRBJ1-5
TGTGCCAGCTTTATTTCTGTCTACGAGCAGTACTTC | CASFISVYEQYF | 12 | TRBV21-1 | . | once | TRBJ2-7
TGTGCCACCTCCGGGTCCCCTAGGGAGCAGTACTTC | CATSGSPREQYF | 12 | TRBV15 | . | few | TRBJ2-7
TGTGCCAGCAGCGGACAGGGACTCACCGGGGAGCTGTTTTTT | CASSGQGLTGELFF | 14 | TRBV2 | TRBD1 | once | TRBJ2-2
TGTGCCAGCCGAGCGACAGGGTCCAATGAGCAGTTCTTC | CASRATGSNEQFF | 13 | TRBV28 | TRBD1 | . | TRBJ2-1
TGTGCCAGCAGCCGGGACAGCCCCTACGAGCAGTACTTC | CASSRDSPYEQYF | 13 | TRBV3-1/TRBV3-2 | TRBD1 | . | TRBJ2-7
TGCGCCAGCAGTGAACAGCTTAATGAAAAACTGTTTTTT | CASSEQLNEKLFF | 13 | TRBV10-1 | . | . | TRBJ1-4
TGTGCCAGCAGCCAAGATAGGGGGACTGAAGCTTTCTTT | CASSQDRGTEAFF | 13 | TRBV14 | . | . | TRBJ1-1
TGTGCCAGCAGCGGCAGGACAGCCGGAAACACCATATATTTT | CASSGRTAGNTIYF | 14 | TRBV5-5 | . | . | TRBJ1-3
TGTGCCAGCAGCGTGGGGGGGGAGGGATTGCAGTTCTTC | CASSVGGEGLQFF | 13 | TRBV7-8 | TRBD2 | . | TRBJ2-1
TGTGCCAGCAGTTACGGGATCCGGACAGGGAGGGGCGAGCAGTACTTC | CASSYGIRTGRGEQYF | 16 | TRBV6-5 | . | . | TRBJ2-7
TGTGCCAGCAGCCACCCACAGGGGACCACAGATACGCAGTATTTT | CASSHPQGTTDTQYF | 15 | TRBV4-2 | TRBD1 | . | TRBJ2-3
TGCGCCAGCAGCTTCGGGGGAGTCACTGAAGCTTTCTTT | CASSFGGVTEAFF | 13 | TRBV5-1 | . | . | TRBJ1-1